The source of this T cell receptor (beta chain) is a study of blood T cell repertoires in COVID-19. Overall study context: Acute and convalescent COVID-19 samples came from the United States, Italy and Spain. Sources were T cells, B-cell-depleted T cells, or PBMCs; the material itself was cDNA or gDNA.

Authors' data handling: Scientists estimated how many nucleated cells there were by amplifying reference gene primers. Profiling relied on immunoSEQ multiplex PCR, and the TCRdb table lists in-frame clones only, not all of them. V, J and clone size reflect that table, while D and trimming were determined from the DNA. The table shows 100,000 to 150,000 clones, with approximately 81% occurring only once. V shed 11 bases, J shed 4 bases, and the junction held 10 bases outside the gene matches. The CDR3 has 13 residues. Germline CDR1 is ENHRY and CDR2 is SYGVKD. Source material: peripheral blood. This chain joins TRBV10-3 and TRBJ1-1; 7 bases map to TRBD1. This TCR was recovered from a man aged 55-75 years with acute or convalescent COVID-19. The CDR3 loop reads CAALTGRGTEAFF. The CDR3, as DNA: TGTGCCGCGCTGACAGGGAGAGGCACTGAAGCTTTCTTT.